Sequencing of this TCR beta chain was carried out in a study of cytomegalovirus exposure and HLA in healthy donors. The PCR was carried out with 60 Vbeta primers and 13 Jbeta primers. Repertoires were generated with immunoSEQ multiplex PCR, while TCRdb's copy carries only in-frame clones and drops some. This table holds around 150,000 clones, about 75% found once. The sequence came from a female donor in good health and CMV-seronegative. Sequenced sample: PBMCs.

For the CDR3, the DNA is TGCGCCAGCAGCTCTCGGGCTAACTATGGCTACACCTTC. Amino acids: CASSSRANYGYTF. The chain combines TRBV5-1 with TRBJ1-2; no clear D. There are 13 residues in the CDR3. The V gene lost 3 bases and the J gene lost 0 bases, with 6 bases spanning the gap. Germline V gene sequence: CDR1 SGHRS, CDR2 YFSETQ.